Sequencing of this TCR beta chain was carried out in a study of T cells in Graves' hyperthyroidism and ophthalmopathy. Whole-study findings and limits: Blood held most thyroid clonotypes expanded above 0.001 frequency.

Concerning this clonotype itself: As yet, its antigen is unknown.

Amplification targeted TCR beta CDR3 regions from RNA transcripts. An initial round of RT-PCR targeting the TCR CDR3 relied on the HTBI primer set. MiXCR was run by TCRdb on the multiplex PCR reads, yielding one entry per CDR3 protein. Of 350,000 to 450,000 distinct CDR3 sequences detected, around 15% appear once; the ten largest clones hold 25% to 30%. The CDR3 runs to 18 residues. Per germline, CDR1 SEHNR and CDR2 FQNEAQ (reference sequence). J lost 10 bases, V lost 1 base, and 10 bases had no gene match. Exclusion followed for patients with uncontrolled infection, other autoimmune disease, pregnancy or lactation.

Sequencing was done on a sample of blood. J is TRBJ2-1 and V is TRBV7-9, with TRBD2 identical over 16 bases. This TCR was sampled from a man between 45 and 60 years old with Graves' ophthalmopathy. This CDR3 reads CASSLVLGLAGGPREQFF. CDR3 nucleotides: TGTGCCAGCAGCTTAGTTTTGGGACTAGCGGGAGGGCCCCGGGAGCAGTTCTTC.